Here is one T cell receptor beta chain with its context. The antigen remains undetermined. MiXCR was run by TCRdb on the 5' RACE reads, yielding one entry per CDR3 protein. The sample carries some 450,000 distinct CDR3 sequences, about a sixth recorded once. This entry comes from a study of CD8 T cells in ankylosing spondylitis. Overall study results and limits: Made up of eight highly homologous variants, a TCR beta motif appeared characteristic of ankylosing spondylitis blood.

The germline V gene has CDR1 SGHTA and CDR2 FQGNSA. Trimming cost V 0 bases and J 2 bases; bases outside gene matches: 1. This CDR3 comprises 16 residues. The sequenced sample was blood, either unsorted or a sorted T cell fraction (not recorded which). This TCR was recovered from a male donor with ankylosing spondylitis. The chain combines TRBV7-2 with TRBJ2-5; 12 bases fit TRBD2. The CDR3 loop is CASSLAGTSGQETQYF. For the CDR3, the DNA is TGTGCCAGCAGCTTAGCTGGGACTAGCGGGCAAGAGACCCAGTACTTC. Together with reference TRBV7-2 and TRBJ2-5, the CDR3 gives the full variable domain: GAGVSQSPSNKVTEKGKDVELRCDPISGHTALYWYRQSLGQGLEFLIYFQGNSAPDKSGLPSDRFSAERTGGSVSTLTIQRTQQEDSAVYLCASSLAGTSGQETQYFGPGTRLLVL.